Listed below are T cell receptor beta chains from one sample, sequenced in a study of CD8 T cells in Susac syndrome. In TCRdb, the immunoSEQ multiplex PCR reads were re-called with MiXCR into one record per CDR3 protein. The sample consists of about 140,000 distinct CDR3 sequences, around 96% of them appearing once. Sample: CD4+ T cells from PBMCs. The receptors originated from a human donor with multiple sclerosis. The CDR3 runs from the conserved cysteine through the conserved F or W. The D gene is left open where the match is weak. The size entry is marked missing in some rows and otherwise reads once, few, many or a size class.

D,J,size,V,CDR3,DNA
-,TRBJ2-6,once,TRBV6-2/TRBV6-3,CASSYSGTGVPGANVLTF,TGTGCCAGCAGTTACTCCGGGACGGGGGTTCCTGGGGCCAACGTCCTGACTTTC
TRBD1,TRBJ2-7,-,TRBV30,CAGQGTEQYF,TGTGCCGGACAGGGGACCGAGCAGTACTTC
-,TRBJ1-2,-,TRBV20-1,CSARVGILGMGGYTF,-
-,TRBJ1-2,-,TRBV20-1,CSARDRAVDGYTF,TGCAGTGCTAGAGACAGGGCGGTAGATGGCTACACCTTC
-,TRBJ2-1,-,TRBV20-1,CSARSNSNEQFF,TGCAGTGCTAGAAGTAACTCGAATGAGCAGTTCTTC
TRBD2,TRBJ2-1,-,TRBV5-8,CASSKGLAYNEQFF,TGTGCCAGCAGCAAGGGACTAGCATACAATGAGCAGTTCTTC
TRBD2,TRBJ2-7,-,TRBV20-1,CSASAPSGGSSYEQYF,TGCAGTGCTAGCGCTCCGAGCGGGGGGAGCTCCTACGAGCAGTACTTC
-,TRBJ2-5,-,TRBV7-2,CASRNNIQETQYF,TGTGCCAGCCGTAACAATATCCAAGAGACCCAGTACTTC
-,TRBJ2-5,-,TRBV20-1,CSAPKAGETQYF,TGCAGTGCCCCCAAGGCCGGAGAGACCCAGTACTTC
-,TRBJ2-1,-,TRBV20-1,CSAIVTGRSYNEQFF,TGCAGTGCAATCGTTACGGGGCGCTCCTACAATGAGCAGTTCTTC
-,TRBJ1-5,-,TRBV19,CASSMGQGLQPQHF,TGTGCCAGTAGTATGGGTCAGGGGTTACAGCCCCAGCATTTT
-,TRBJ1-1,once,TRBV20-1,CSAPRGGGEAFF,TGCAGTGCTCCTCGGGGGGGCGGTGAGGCTTTCTTT
TRBD1,TRBJ2-7,-,TRBV18,CASSNPGTGGGYEQYF,TGTGCCAGCTCAAATCCCGGGACAGGGGGCGGATACGAGCAGTACTTC
-,TRBJ1-1,-,TRBV19,CASIPPYDGNTEAFF,TGTGCCAGTATCCCCCCTTACGACGGGAACACTGAAGCTTTCTTT
-,TRBJ1-2,-,TRBV19,CASSIGQTYGYTF,TGTGCCAGTAGTATAGGCCAGACCTATGGCTACACCTTC
-,TRBJ1-2,-,TRBV30,CAWSGADQEWVYGYTF,TGTGCCTGGAGTGGGGCCGATCAGGAATGGGTGTATGGCTACACCTTC
TRBD1,TRBJ1-2,-,TRBV5-4,CASSPPLRRDRRTNYGYTF,TGTGCCAGCAGCCCTCCCCTACGCAGGGACAGGAGGACTAACTATGGCTACACCTTC
-,TRBJ2-7,-,TRBV4-1,CASSQVVPRQGGHEQYF,TGCGCCAGCAGCCAAGTCGTCCCTCGGCAGGGCGGCCACGAGCAGTACTTC
-,TRBJ1-1,few,TRBV7-9,CASSLVANTEAFF,TGTGCCAGCAGCTTAGTAGCAAACACTGAAGCTTTCTTT
-,TRBJ1-6,-,TRBV2,CASSFAGDNSPLHF,TGTGCCAGCAGTTTTGCGGGGGATAATTCACCCCTCCACTTT
-,TRBJ2-5,once,TRBV25-1,CASSGVGETQYF,TGTGCCAGCAGTGGAGTGGGGGAGACCCAGTACTTC
-,TRBJ2-1,-,TRBV2,CASSDWTRSSYNEQFF,TGTGCCAGCAGTGACTGGACTCGGAGCTCCTACAATGAGCAGTTCTTC
TRBD2,TRBJ2-1,-,TRBV27,CASLDSSGRVNEQFF,TGTGCCAGCCTCGATTCTAGCGGGAGGGTCAATGAGCAGTTCTTC
-,TRBJ2-7,-,TRBV20-1,CSAHGISYEQYF,TGCAGTGCGCACGGAATCTCCTACGAGCAGTACTTC
TRBD1,TRBJ2-7,-,TRBV20-1,CSARGQRLIYEQYF,TGCAGTGCTAGGGGACAGCGGCTAATCTACGAGCAGTACTTC
TRBD2,TRBJ2-7,-,TRBV12-3/TRBV12-4,CASRPGTSREQYF,TGTGCCAGCAGACCGGGGACTAGTCGCGAGCAGTACTTC
-,TRBJ2-3,once,TRBV24-1,CATSAVAGQRTSTDTQYF,TGTGCCACCAGTGCCGTCGCCGGACAGCGAACTAGCACAGATACGCAGTATTTT
TRBD2,TRBJ2-3,-,TRBV2,CASRGTSGGTSTQYF,TGTGCCAGCAGAGGAACTAGCGGGGGGACATCTACGCAGTATTTT
-,TRBJ2-3,-,TRBV3-1,CASSQGGGSTDTQYF,TGTGCCAGCAGCCAAGGCGGAGGCAGCACAGATACGCAGTATTTT
TRBD1,TRBJ2-5,-,TRBV24-1,CATSPGQGSQETQYF,TGTGCCACCAGCCCCGGACAGGGCAGCCAAGAGACCCAGTACTTC
-,TRBJ1-2,-,TRBV20-1,CRLRGDGYTF,TGCAGGCTCCGGGGGGATGGCTACACCTTC
-,TRBJ1-6,-,TRBV7-3,CASRLSSYNSPLHF,TGTGCCAGCAGATTAAGCTCCTATAATTCACCCCTCCACTTT
-,TRBJ1-2,once,TRBV6-5,CASRLSGPIYGYTF,TGTGCCAGCCGTCTTTCGGGGCCAATCTATGGCTACACCTTC
-,TRBJ2-1,-,TRBV29-1,CSATNNEQFF,TGCAGCGCCACTAACAATGAGCAGTTCTTC
TRBD2,TRBJ2-5,-,TRBV20-1,CSGGTAGGKETQYF,TGCAGTGGAGGTACCGCGGGAGGGAAAGAGACCCAGTACTTC
TRBD1,TRBJ2-1,-,TRBV7-3,CASSITRTGGGDEQFF,TGTGCCAGCAGCATAACCAGGACAGGGGGAGGGGATGAGCAGTTCTTC
-,TRBJ1-5,-,TRBV27,CASSFRGGYNQPQHF,TGTGCCAGCAGTTTTCGGGGGGGTTACAATCAGCCCCAGCATTTT
TRBD1,TRBJ2-7,-,TRBV20-1,CSVWTGTEQYF,TGCAGTGTCTGGACAGGAACCGAGCAGTACTTC
-,TRBJ2-7,-,TRBV29-1,CSVYGVSYEQYF,TGCAGCGTTTACGGGGTCTCCTACGAGCAGTACTTC
TRBD2,TRBJ2-1,-,TRBV4-3,CASSQGLARARNEQFF,TGCGCCAGCAGCCAAGGACTAGCGAGGGCTCGCAATGAGCAGTTCTTC
-,TRBJ1-1,-,TRBV12-3/TRBV12-4,CASSPLRGQGEDTEAFF,TGTGCCAGCAGTCCCCTGAGGGGACAAGGGGAGGACACTGAAGCTTTCTTT
TRBD1,TRBJ2-7,-,TRBV15,CATSRDGTDPFEQYF,TGTGCCACCAGCAGAGATGGGACAGACCCTTTCGAGCAGTACTTC
-,TRBJ1-2,-,TRBV19,CASSIRAGRNYGYTF,TGTGCCAGTAGTATTAGGGCAGGGAGGAACTATGGCTACACCTTC
TRBD2,TRBJ2-3,-,TRBV12-3/TRBV12-4,CASSLGVSGGPRRTQYF,TGTGCCAGCAGTTTAGGGGTCAGCGGGGGACCCAGGCGTACGCAGTATTTT
TRBD2,TRBJ2-5,-,TRBV30,CAWSRQRGQQETQYF,TGTGCCTGGAGTCGCCAGCGGGGTCAACAAGAGACCCAGTACTTC
TRBD2,TRBJ2-1,-,TRBV12-5,CASGLAGGANEQFF,TGTGCTAGTGGGCTCGCGGGAGGGGCGAATGAGCAGTTCTTC
-,TRBJ1-2,-,TRBV7-2,CASSLTGSGGYTF,TGTGCCAGCAGCTTAACGGGCTCCGGTGGCTACACCTTC
-,TRBJ2-5,-,TRBV9,CASSVGLGRETQYF,TGTGCCAGCAGCGTAGGTTTGGGCAGGGAGACCCAGTACTTC
-,TRBJ1-5,-,TRBV29-1,CSASTGKSQPQHF,TGCAGCGCTTCCACAGGGAAGTCCCAGCCCCAGCATTTT
TRBD1,TRBJ1-2,-,TRBV20-1,CSARTPGQGYGYTF,TGCAGTGCTCGCACCCCGGGACAGGGGTATGGCTACACCTTC
-,TRBJ2-3,-,TRBV5-1,CASSLEGYGTDTQYF,TGCGCCAGCAGCTTGGAGGGATACGGCACAGATACGCAGTATTTT
-,TRBJ2-5,-,TRBV29-1,CSVAQETQYF,TGCAGCGTTGCCCAAGAGACCCAGTACTTC
TRBD1,TRBJ1-1,-,TRBV10-3,CAIGQGNTEAFF,TGTGCCATCGGACAGGGGAACACTGAAGCTTTCTTT
TRBD1,TRBJ1-1,-,TRBV20-1,CSASTGQPHTEAFF,TGCAGTGCTAGTACGGGACAGCCACACACTGAAGCTTTCTTT
TRBD2,TRBJ2-5,-,TRBV5-1,CASSPGTSGETQYF,TGCGCCAGCAGCCCAGGGACTAGCGGGGAGACCCAGTACTTC
-,TRBJ2-5,-,TRBV3-1,CASSQVSVETQYF,TGTGCCAGCAGCCAAGTTTCAGTAGAGACCCAGTACTTC
TRBD2,TRBJ2-1,once,TRBV12-5,CASGTGTNYNEQFF,TGTGCTAGTGGAACCGGGACTAACTACAATGAGCAGTTCTTC
TRBD1,TRBJ1-2,-,TRBV15,CATSTLGTGEAGYTF,TGTGCCACCAGCACCTTAGGGACAGGCGAGGCTGGCTACACCTTC
-,TRBJ2-5,-,TRBV5-6,CASSGRAPFQETQYF,TGTGCCAGCAGCGGCAGGGCTCCGTTCCAAGAGACCCAGTACTTC
-,TRBJ2-5,-,TRBV9,CASSVAFGNQETQYF,TGTGCCAGCAGCGTAGCGTTCGGTAACCAAGAGACCCAGTACTTC